One T cell receptor beta chain is described in this entry. CDR1 is SGHTA and CDR2 is FQGNSA in the germline V gene. V lost 0 bases and J lost 2; bases outside the gene matches: 14. CDR3 length: 19 residues. In the authors' workflow: Nucleated cell counts were estimated from reference gene primer amplification. The data were produced by immunoSEQ multiplex PCR, yet TCRdb's version contains in-frame clones alone and is incomplete. The DNA gave D and trimming, while V, J and clone size come from that table. The sample includes about 83,000 clones, about 82% of them seen just once. The record originates from a study of blood T cell repertoires in COVID-19. Overall study context: PBMCs, B-cell-depleted T cells, or T cells were the source of the cDNA or gDNA that made up the material.

Material: peripheral blood. The TCR comes from a woman older than 75 with acute or convalescent COVID-19. J is TRBJ2-7 and V is TRBV7-2; 9 bases are shared with TRBD2. For the CDR3, the DNA is TGTGCCAGCAGCTTAGCCCCCGTTACGGGCGGGGGGGCAGCCTACGAGCAGTACTTC. It is translated as CASSLAPVTGGGAAYEQYF.